This T cell receptor (beta chain) was observed in a study of cytotoxic CD8 clonotypes in ibrutinib-treated CLL. Study-wide background: The patients, under 13 relapsed/refractory and approximately 15 treatment-naive, included about 18 who were IGHV unmutated.

As to this clone: Its target is unknown.

Study-wide results and limits: Clonality, elevated at ibrutinib response, dropped back toward baseline at progression. Public clonotypes showed up rarely, and on treatment they shrank or held steady. Sampling times, which were not matched between the groups, differed between sustained-remission patients and progressing patients.

V lost 3 bases and J 2 bases, leaving 14 bases between the germline ends. CDR1 is MNHEY, CDR2 SMNVEV, per germline (reference sequence). The CDR3 contains 16 residues. Assay used: immunoSEQ multiplex PCR; TCRdb lists only in-frame clones, some missing. This table holds about 130,000 clones, approximately 85% found once. The receptor comes from a human donor with chronic lymphocytic leukemia. The chain uses TRBV27 and TRBJ1-5; possibly TRBD1 for D (5 bases). The input for sequencing was PBMCs, taken after 24 months of ibrutinib treatment. Here the CDR3 reads CASSLEGAEGNQPQHF. CDR3 nucleotide sequence: TGTGCCAGCAGTTTGGAAGGGGCTGAGGGCAATCAGCCCCAGCATTTT.